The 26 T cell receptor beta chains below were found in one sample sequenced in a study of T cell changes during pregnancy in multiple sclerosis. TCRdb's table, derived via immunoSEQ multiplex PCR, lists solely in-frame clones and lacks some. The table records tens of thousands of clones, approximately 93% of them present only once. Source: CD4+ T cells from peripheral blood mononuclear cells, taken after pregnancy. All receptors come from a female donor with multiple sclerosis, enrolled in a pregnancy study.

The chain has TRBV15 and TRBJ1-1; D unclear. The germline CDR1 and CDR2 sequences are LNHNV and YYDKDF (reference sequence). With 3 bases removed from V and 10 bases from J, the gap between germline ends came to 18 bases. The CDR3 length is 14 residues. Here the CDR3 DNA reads TGTGCCACCAGCAGTGTATCGGAGGAGTCAAGAGCTTTCTTT. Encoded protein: CATSSVSEESRAFF.

In DNA form, the CDR3 reads TGTGCCAGCAGCTCCACTCAGGGCGATGAGCAGTTCTTC. This encodes CASSSTQGDEQFF. The rearrangement links TRBV7-3 to TRBJ2-1, with D perhaps TRBD1 (5 bases). CDR1 and CDR2 (germline): SGHTA, FQGTGA. The CDR3 totals 13 residues. Trimming pared 4 bases from V and 8 bases from J, leaving 12 bases between.

CDR3 region: CASRRGTGNTGELFF. The CDR3 DNA reads TGTGCCAGCAGGAGGGGGACAGGGAACACCGGGGAGCTGTTTTTT. V and J are TRBV28 and TRBJ2-2, with TRBD1 matching over 8 bases. The CDR3 sequence is 15 residues long. Per the germline V gene, CDR1 is MDHEN and CDR2 is SYDVKM. V gave up 6 bases and J gave up 1 base; unmatched junction bases: 4.

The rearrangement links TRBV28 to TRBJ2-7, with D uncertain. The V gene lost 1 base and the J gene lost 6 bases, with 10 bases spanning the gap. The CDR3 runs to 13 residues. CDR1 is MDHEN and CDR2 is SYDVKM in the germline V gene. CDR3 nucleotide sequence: TGTGCCAGCAGTTTATTTTTAGCTAGCGAGCAGTACTTC. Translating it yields CASSLFLASEQYF.

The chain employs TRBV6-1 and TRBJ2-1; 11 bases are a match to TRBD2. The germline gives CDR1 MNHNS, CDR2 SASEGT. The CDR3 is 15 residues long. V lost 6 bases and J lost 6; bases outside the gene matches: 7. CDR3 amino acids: CASREGLAARNEQFF. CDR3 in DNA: TGTGCCAGCAGGGAGGGACTAGCGGCACGCAATGAGCAGTTCTTC.

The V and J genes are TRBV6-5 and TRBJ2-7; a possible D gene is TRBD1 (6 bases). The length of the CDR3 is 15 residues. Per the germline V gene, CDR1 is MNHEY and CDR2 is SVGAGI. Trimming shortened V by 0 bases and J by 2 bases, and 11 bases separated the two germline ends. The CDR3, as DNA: TGTGCCAGCAGTTACTCGATACAGGGTCCCTACGAGCAGTACTTC. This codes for CASSYSIQGPYEQYF.

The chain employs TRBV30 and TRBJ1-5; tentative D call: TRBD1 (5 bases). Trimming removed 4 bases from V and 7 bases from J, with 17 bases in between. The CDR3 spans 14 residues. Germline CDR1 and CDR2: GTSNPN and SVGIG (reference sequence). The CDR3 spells CAWNAGGERQPQHF. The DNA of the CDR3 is TGTGCCTGGAACGCGGGGGGGGAAAGACAGCCCCAGCATTTT.

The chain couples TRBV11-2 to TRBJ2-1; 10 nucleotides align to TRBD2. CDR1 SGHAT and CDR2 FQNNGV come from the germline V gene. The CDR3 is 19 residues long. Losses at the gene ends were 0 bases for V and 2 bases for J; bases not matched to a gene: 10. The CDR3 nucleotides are TGTGCCAGCAGCTTAGAGCGAACCCCTAGCGGGAGCGCCTACAATGAGCAGTTCTTC. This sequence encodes CASSLERTPSGSAYNEQFF.

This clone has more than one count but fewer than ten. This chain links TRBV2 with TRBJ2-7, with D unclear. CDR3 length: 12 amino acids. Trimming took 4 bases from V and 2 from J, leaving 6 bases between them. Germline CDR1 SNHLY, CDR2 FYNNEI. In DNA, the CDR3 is TGTGCCAGCAGTGTGAGCACCTACGAGCAGTACTTC. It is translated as CASSVSTYEQYF. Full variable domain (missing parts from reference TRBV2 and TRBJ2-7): EPEVTQTPSHQVTQMGQEVILRCVPISNHLYFYWYRQILGQKVEFLVSFYNNEISEKSEIFDDQFSVERPDGSNFTLKIRSTKLEDSAMYFCASSVSTYEQYFGPGTRLTVT.

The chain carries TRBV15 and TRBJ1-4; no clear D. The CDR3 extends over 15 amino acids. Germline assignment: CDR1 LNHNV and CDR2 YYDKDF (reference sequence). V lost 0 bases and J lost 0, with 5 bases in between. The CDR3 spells CATSREPATNEKLFF. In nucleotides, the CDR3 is TGTGCCACCAGCAGAGAGCCAGCAACTAATGAAAAACTGTTTTTT.

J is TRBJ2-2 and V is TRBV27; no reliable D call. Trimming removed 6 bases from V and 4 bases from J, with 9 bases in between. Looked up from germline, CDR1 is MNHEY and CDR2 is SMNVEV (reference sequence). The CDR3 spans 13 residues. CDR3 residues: CASRPRATGELFF. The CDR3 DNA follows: TGTGCCAGCAGACCTAGAGCCACCGGGGAGCTGTTTTTT.

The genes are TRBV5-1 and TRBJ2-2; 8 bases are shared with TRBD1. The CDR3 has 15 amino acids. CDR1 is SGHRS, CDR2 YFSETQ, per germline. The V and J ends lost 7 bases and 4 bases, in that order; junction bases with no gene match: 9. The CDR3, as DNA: TGCGCCAGCGGGGAGACAACAGGGGGCACCGGGGAGCTGTTTTTT. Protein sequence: CASGETTGGTGELFF.

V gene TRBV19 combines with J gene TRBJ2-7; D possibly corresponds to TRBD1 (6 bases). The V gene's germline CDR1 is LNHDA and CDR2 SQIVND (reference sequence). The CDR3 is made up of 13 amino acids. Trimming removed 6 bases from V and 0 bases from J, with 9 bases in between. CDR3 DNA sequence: TGTGCCAGTAGCCCGGGACACTCCTACGAGCAGTACTTC. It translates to CASSPGHSYEQYF. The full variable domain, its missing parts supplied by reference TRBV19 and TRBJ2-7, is DGGITQSPKYLFRKEGQNVTLSCEQNLNHDAMYWYRQDPGQGLRLIYYSQIVNDFQKGDIAEGYSVSREKKESFPLTVTSAQKNPTAFYLCASSPGHSYEQYFGPGTRLTVT.

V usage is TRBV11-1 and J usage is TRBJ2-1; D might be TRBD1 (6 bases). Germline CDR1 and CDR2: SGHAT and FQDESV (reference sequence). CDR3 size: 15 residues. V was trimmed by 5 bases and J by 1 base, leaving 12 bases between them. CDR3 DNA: TGTGCCAGCAGCACGTTACAGGGTTCCTACAATGAGCAGTTCTTC. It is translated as CASSTLQGSYNEQFF.

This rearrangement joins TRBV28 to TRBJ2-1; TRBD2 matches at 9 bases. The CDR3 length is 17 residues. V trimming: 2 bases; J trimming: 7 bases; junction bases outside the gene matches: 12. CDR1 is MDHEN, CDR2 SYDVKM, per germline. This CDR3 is CASSLTLAGVGGNEQFF. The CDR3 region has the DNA TGTGCCAGCAGTTTAACTTTAGCGGGAGTGGGCGGGAATGAGCAGTTCTTC.

The DNA for the CDR3 is TGTGCCAGCAGCTTAGTGGGACTAGCGGGAGGAGAGCAGTTCTTC. This codes for CASSLVGLAGGEQFF. The genes are TRBV11-2 and TRBJ2-1, with 15 bases matching TRBD2. Germline values: CDR1 SGHAT, CDR2 FQNNGV. V lost 1 base to trimming and J lost 10 bases; unmatched junction nucleotides: 2. The CDR3 has 15 residues.

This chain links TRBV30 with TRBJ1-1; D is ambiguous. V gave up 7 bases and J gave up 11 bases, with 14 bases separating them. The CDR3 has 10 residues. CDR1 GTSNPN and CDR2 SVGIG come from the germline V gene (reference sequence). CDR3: CAYKLGRAFF. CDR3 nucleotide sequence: TGTGCCTATAAGTTGGGCCGCGCTTTCTTT.

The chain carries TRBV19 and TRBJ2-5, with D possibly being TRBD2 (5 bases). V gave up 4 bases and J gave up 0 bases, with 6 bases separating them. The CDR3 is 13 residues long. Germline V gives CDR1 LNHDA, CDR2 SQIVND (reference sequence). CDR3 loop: CASSTDYQETQYF. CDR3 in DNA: TGTGCCAGTAGTACGGACTACCAAGAGACCCAGTACTTC.

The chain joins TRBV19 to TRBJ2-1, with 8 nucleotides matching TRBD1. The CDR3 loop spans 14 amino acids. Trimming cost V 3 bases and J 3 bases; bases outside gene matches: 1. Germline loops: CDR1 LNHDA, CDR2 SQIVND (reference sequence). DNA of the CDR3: TGTGCCAGTAGTATCGACAGGGGCTACAATGAGCAGTTCTTC. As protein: CASSIDRGYNEQFF.

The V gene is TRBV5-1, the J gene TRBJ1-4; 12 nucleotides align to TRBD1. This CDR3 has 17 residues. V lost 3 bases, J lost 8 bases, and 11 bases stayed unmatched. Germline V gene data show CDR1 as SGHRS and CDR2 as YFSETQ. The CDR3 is CASSWDRGHAGGEKLFF. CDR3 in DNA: TGCGCCAGCAGCTGGGACAGGGGGCACGCAGGTGGCGAAAAACTGTTTTTT.

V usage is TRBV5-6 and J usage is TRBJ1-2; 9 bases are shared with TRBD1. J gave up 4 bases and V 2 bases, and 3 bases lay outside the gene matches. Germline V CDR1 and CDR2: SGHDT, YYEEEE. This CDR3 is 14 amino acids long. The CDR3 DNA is TGTGCCAGCAGCTTAATACAGGGGGCCTATGGCTACACCTTC. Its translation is CASSLIQGAYGYTF.

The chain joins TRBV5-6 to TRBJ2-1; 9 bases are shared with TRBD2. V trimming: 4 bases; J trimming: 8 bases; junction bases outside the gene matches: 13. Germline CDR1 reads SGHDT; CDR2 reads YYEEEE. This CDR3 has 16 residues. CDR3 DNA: TGTGCCAGCAGCATATGGATAGCGGGAGTAGGGGATGAGCAGTTCTTC. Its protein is CASSIWIAGVGDEQFF.

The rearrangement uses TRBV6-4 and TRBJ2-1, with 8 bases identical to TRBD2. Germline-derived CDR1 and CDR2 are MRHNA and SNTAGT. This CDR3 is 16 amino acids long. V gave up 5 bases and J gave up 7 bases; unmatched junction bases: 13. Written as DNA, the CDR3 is TGTGCCAGCAGTCGCGGGGGACTAGGCATCCAAAATGAGCAGTTCTTC. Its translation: CASSRGGLGIQNEQFF.

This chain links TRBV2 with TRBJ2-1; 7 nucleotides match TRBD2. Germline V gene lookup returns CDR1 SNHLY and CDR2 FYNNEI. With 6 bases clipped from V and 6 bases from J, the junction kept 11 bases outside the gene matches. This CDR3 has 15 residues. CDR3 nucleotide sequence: TGTGCCAGCAGGATACCGGGACGGGGGGTCAATGAGCAGTTCTTC. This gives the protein CASRIPGRGVNEQFF.

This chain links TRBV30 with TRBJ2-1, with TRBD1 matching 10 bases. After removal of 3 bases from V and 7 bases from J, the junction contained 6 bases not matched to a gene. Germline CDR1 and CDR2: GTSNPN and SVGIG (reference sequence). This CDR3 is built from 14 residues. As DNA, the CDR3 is TGTGCCTGGAGAGGGGACAGGGGTGAAAATGAGCAGTTCTTC. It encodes CAWRGDRGENEQFF.

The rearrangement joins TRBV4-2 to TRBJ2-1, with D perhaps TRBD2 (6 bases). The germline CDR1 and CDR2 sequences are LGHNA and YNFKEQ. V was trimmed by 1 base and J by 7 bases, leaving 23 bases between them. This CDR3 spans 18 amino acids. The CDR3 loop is CASSQAPSSAEISNEQFF. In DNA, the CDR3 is TGTGCCAGCAGCCAAGCTCCCTCTAGCGCTGAGATATCGAATGAGCAGTTCTTC.